This T cell receptor beta chain was retrieved from a study of cytomegalovirus exposure and HLA in healthy donors. Both 60 Vbeta primers and 13 Jbeta primers went into the PCR. Original analysis: Later reanalysis found 70 million to 95 million unique TCR beta chains, 9 million to 12 million of them shared. Libraries were prepared by immunoSEQ multiplex PCR; TCRdb keeps only in-frame clonotypes and omits some of them. V, J and clone size are taken as reported in that table, and D and trimming were inferred from the DNA itself. Seen here are over 150,000 clones, about 65% observed once, and the top ten hold about 2.7%. Comment on this clone: What it recognizes is unknown.

Overall study results and limits: Later examination showed HLA-associated TCR beta chains had greater clonal expansion than equally common others. Within an earlier analysis, most TCR beta V segments proved productive either about 87% or about 30% of the time.

Trimming removed 4 bases from V and 5 bases from J, with 15 bases in between. The germline V gene encodes CDR1 SNHLY and CDR2 FYNNEI. The CDR3 sequence is 14 residues long. The sequencing input was PBMCs. The clonotype originates from a woman in her thirties in good health and CMV-seronegative. The chain couples TRBV2 to TRBJ2-7, with a possible D match to TRBD1 (5 bases). As DNA, the CDR3 is TGTGCCAGCAGTGTTTCACAGGACCTGGACGAGCAGTACTTC. This codes for CASSVSQDLDEQYF. The full variable domain, rest sourced from reference TRBV2 and TRBJ2-7, is EPEVTQTPSHQVTQMGQEVILRCVPISNHLYFYWYRQILGQKVEFLVSFYNNEISEKSEIFDDQFSVERPDGSNFTLKIRSTKLEDSAMYFCASSVSQDLDEQYFGPGTRLTVT.